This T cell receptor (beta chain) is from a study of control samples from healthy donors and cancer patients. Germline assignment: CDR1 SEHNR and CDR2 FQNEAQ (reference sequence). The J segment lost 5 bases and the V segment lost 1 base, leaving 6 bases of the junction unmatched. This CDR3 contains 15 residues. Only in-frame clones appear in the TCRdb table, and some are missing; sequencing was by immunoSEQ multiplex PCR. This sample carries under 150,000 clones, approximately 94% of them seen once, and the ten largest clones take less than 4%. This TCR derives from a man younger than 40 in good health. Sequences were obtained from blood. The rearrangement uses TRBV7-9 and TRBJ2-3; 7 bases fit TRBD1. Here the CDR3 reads CASSLVAGGIDTQYF. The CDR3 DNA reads TGTGCCAGCAGCTTAGTGGCAGGGGGAATAGATACGCAGTATTTT.